The T cell receptor beta chain under discussion was sequenced for a study of T cell repertoires in cytomegalovirus infection. The germline gives CDR1 MGHRA, CDR2 YSYEKL. The CDR3 has 15 amino acids. Trimming stripped 0 bases from V and 7 bases from J, with 14 bases between. Study results and limitations: People with CMV and the relevant HLA were identified by cumulative public TCR beta family frequency.

This clonotype was seen a few times. The antigen remains unidentified. TCRdb re-called the reads through MiXCR, storing one row per CDR3 protein. The table records more than 400,000 distinct CDR3 sequences, about 26% of them present only once. The rearrangement links TRBV4-1 to TRBJ2-3; D perhaps matches TRBD2 (5 bases). The specimen sequenced was PBMCs. This sequence was found in a human donor in good health (CMV status not recorded). Some clones in this sample may be carry-over from other donors' samples. The CDR3: CASSQDIASQNTQYF. CDR3 coding DNA: TGCGCCAGCAGCCAAGATATCGCTAGCCAGAATACGCAGTATTTT.